Below, 5 T cell receptor beta chains from the same sample are listed, as sequenced in a study of blood T cell repertoires in COVID-19. The assay was immunoSEQ multiplex PCR, and TCRdb's table has in-frame clones only and misses some. The sample shows about 230,000 clones, roughly four fifths of them seen only once. The sequencing input was peripheral blood. The source is a woman between 45 and 60 years old with acute or convalescent COVID-19.

The V gene is TRBV18, the J gene TRBJ1-1, with 7 bases that match TRBD1. V gave up 4 bases and J gave up 4 bases; unmatched junction bases: 3. Germline loops: CDR1 KGHSH, CDR2 LQKENI. This CDR3 spans 13 amino acids. The CDR3, as DNA: TGTGCCAGCTCACAGGGGGCGGGCACTGAAGCTTTCTTT. It is translated as CASSQGAGTEAFF.

The V call is TRBV2, the J call TRBJ1-2; the D gene is possibly TRBD1 (6 bases). The V gene lost 1 base and the J gene lost 7 bases, with 10 bases spanning the gap. The CDR3 contains 13 residues. Germline CDR1 is SNHLY and CDR2 is FYNNEI. The CDR3 sequence is CASSEVGTSGYTF. DNA of the CDR3: TGTGCCAGCAGTGAAGTGGGGACATCTGGCTACACCTTC.

The genes are TRBV7-2 and TRBJ1-5; no reliable D call. The CDR3 spans 15 residues. The germline V gene encodes CDR1 SGHTA and CDR2 FQGNSA. V shed 3 bases and J shed 0 bases, with 9 bases lying between them. This CDR3 is CASSFAGYSNQPQHF. CDR3 nucleotide sequence: TGTGCCAGCAGCTTTGCGGGTTATAGCAATCAGCCCCAGCATTTT.

V gene TRBV12-2 combines with J gene TRBJ1-4; the table's D gene call, TRBD1, was not cross checked with the DNA. TRBV12-2 is a pseudogene segment. This CDR3 comprises 17 residues. In DNA form, the CDR3 reads TGTGCAAGTCGCTCACCCCGTCGACAGCAACTACCAGAAAAACTGTTTTTT. Its protein is CASRSPRRQQLPEKLFF.

The V call is TRBV7-2, the J call TRBJ2-5, with a weak D call TRBD2 (7 bases). The length of the CDR3 is 14 residues. Trimming stripped 4 bases from V and 5 bases from J, with 14 bases between. Germline V gene data show CDR1 as SGHTA and CDR2 as FQGNSA. CDR3 sequence: CASSSPGGWETQYF. CDR3 DNA: TGTGCCAGCAGCTCCCCGGGGGGCTGGGAGACCCAGTACTTC.